This TCR beta chain came from a study of T cells in Graves' hyperthyroidism and ophthalmopathy (dated by TCRdb to about 2019). With regard to the full study: Peripheral blood samples were taken at the time of initial diagnosis, prior to any treatment. According to the paper, TCR Vbeta CDR3 sequencing was carried out on about 140 peripheral blood samples, which came from 40 to 45 ophthalmopathy, approximately 72 hyperthyroidism and around 17 progressor patients. TCR V-J signatures able to tell the groups apart were searched for in a discovery cohort of 90 to 100 patients, of whom roughly 42 had Graves' ophthalmopathy and about 60 had stable Graves' hyperthyroidism. Prospective prediction of ophthalmopathy was tested in an independent validation cohort of fewer than 20 hyperthyroidism patients and 15 to 17 patients who later progressed to ophthalmopathy. The 95 to 100 discovery patients were divided at random into training and test sets in a 7:3 ratio. The study also compared thyroid tissue and blood T-cell repertoires from five or six Graves' hyperthyroidism patients. Once sampling was done, hyperthyroidism patients were given methimazole at a starting dose of 30 mg daily, whereas ophthalmopathy patients were given high-dose intravenous methylprednisolone. Results the study describes overall, beyond this receptor: Ophthalmopathy was separated from stable hyperthyroidism by a 13 V-J signature model, with 87.88% sensitivity and roughly 81% specificity obtained in cross-validation and 80%/75% obtained in testing. Most expanded thyroid clonotypes (frequency above 0.001) were also detected in blood, suggesting blood repertoires may reflect thyroid immune responses. No statistical method was used to set the sample size in advance, and investigators knew the group allocation. In validation, the model predicted progression to ophthalmopathy with 55% to 71% sensitivity and 72.22% specificity, a median of around six months before onset.

The TCR beta CDR3 regions were amplified from the RNA transcripts. The TCR CDR3 was subjected to a first round of RT-PCR using the HTBI primer set and the Qiagen OneStep RT-PCR kit. Libraries were constructed in a second round of multiplex PCR, after which size selection and purification were carried out. Paired-end sequencing of the libraries was performed with 100 bp reads on an Illumina HiSeq2000. For the original study's pipeline: SOAPnuke was used to process the raw data, throwing out any read that contained adapters or uncalled bases, had a mean Phred below 15, or lacked an exact constant-primer or identifier match. COPE v1.2.5 was used to merge the high-quality paired reads, and each unique nucleotide sequence was defined as a clonotype. Clonotypes were aligned to IMGT TRBV, TRBD and TRBJ reference segments using MiTCR v1.1. The analysis was restricted to V-J combinations with a frequency above 0.0001, which together covered approximately 99% of the repertoires. A TCS score was defined as the ratio between F50 (clonal expansion) and ExV (chaos), using BLOSUM62-based TCRdist between CDR3 peptides within each V-J. Welch's t-statistics and random forest reduced several hundred V-J features to 13, which were used in a naive Bayes classifier (R e1071). TCRdb's own reprocessing of the public reads used fastp at Q25 and MiXCR and kept productive beta chains. Rows merge per CDR3 protein into single entries with the most common DNA and genes. These V and J calls rely on TCRdb rather than the paper's analysis. The sample table shows hundreds of thousands of distinct CDR3 sequences, and roughly 15% are seen once. The ten largest clones add up to about 13% of the sample.

In the case of this clonotype: It lacks a known antigen. No base-level quality is on record; no much larger clone is a single base apart.

Moderately to severely active disease, a Clinical Activity Score of at least 3, a NOSPECS grade of at least 4, and a duration under 3 months were present in ophthalmopathy patients. Any patient with an uncontrolled infection, another autoimmune disease, pregnancy or lactation was excluded. Diagnoses were established on the basis of clinical symptoms, serum thyroxine and TRAb, thyroid ultrasound, and orbital computed tomography. PBMCs were isolated from roughly 10 ml of fresh peripheral blood by Ficoll-Paque density gradient centrifugation. Trizol reagent was used to extract total RNA, and RNA quality was then checked on an Agilent 2100 Bioanalyzer. The specimen was blood. The origin of this receptor is a man aged 18 to 30 with Graves' ophthalmopathy.

The sequence in DNA is TGTGCCAGCAGCCCAGACCTGAGCGGGGGGCCCCAAGAGACCCAGTACTTC. This encodes CASSPDLSGGPQETQYF. The chain uses TRBV7-6 and TRBJ2-5, and TRBD2 matches 9 of the central bases. The CDR3 runs 17 residues from the cysteine to the phenylalanine. Just the 51-base CDR3 DNA is kept, in frame starting at base 1. CDR1 and CDR2 were assigned from the germline V gene as SGHVS and FNYEAQ. V is pruned by 5 bases and J by 1 base, leaving 11 bases of the junction without a gene match.